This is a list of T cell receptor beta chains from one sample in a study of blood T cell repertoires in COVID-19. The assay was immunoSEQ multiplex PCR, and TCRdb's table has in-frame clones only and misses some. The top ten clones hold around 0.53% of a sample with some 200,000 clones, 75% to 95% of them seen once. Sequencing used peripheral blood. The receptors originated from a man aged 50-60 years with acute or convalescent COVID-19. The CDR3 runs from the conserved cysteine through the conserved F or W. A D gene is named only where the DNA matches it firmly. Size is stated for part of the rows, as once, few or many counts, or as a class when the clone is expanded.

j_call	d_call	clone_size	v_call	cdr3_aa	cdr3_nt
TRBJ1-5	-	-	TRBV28	CASREGESAQHF	TGTGCCAGCAGGGAAGGGGAATCAGCCCAGCATTTT
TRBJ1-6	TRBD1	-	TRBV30	CAWSVLPGQGSPLHF	TGTGCCTGGAGTGTACTCCCGGGACAGGGGTCACCCCTCCACTTT
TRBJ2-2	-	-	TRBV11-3	CASSLEEGELFF	TGTGCCAGCAGCTTAGAGGAGGGGGAGCTGTTTTTT
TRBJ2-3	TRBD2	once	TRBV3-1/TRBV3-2	CASSQGFLAGVGATTDTQYF	TGTGCCAGCAGCCAGGGATTCCTAGCGGGAGTAGGGGCTACCACAGATACGCAGTATTTT
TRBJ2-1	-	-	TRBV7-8	CASSLRGSSAGSLYNEQFF	TGTGCCAGCAGCTTAAGGGGATCGAGCGCTGGGTCCCTCTACAATGAGCAGTTCTTC
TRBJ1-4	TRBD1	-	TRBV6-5	CASIPGQGPNKLFF	TGTGCCAGCATTCCGGGACAGGGTCCCAACAAGCTGTTTTTT
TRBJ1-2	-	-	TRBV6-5	CASSYSVISDYGYTF	TGTGCCAGCAGTTACTCTGTTATTTCAGACTATGGCTACACCTTC
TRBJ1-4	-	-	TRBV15	CATSRDRQGDEKLFF	TGTGCCACCAGCAGAGATCGCCAGGGCGATGAAAAACTGTTTTTT
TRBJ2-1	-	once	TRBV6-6	CASSSTGTNEQFF	TGTGCCAGCAGTTCAACAGGAACCAATGAGCAGTTCTTC
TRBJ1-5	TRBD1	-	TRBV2	CASSQTGGGNQPQHF	TGTGCCAGCAGTCAAACAGGGGGAGGAAATCAGCCCCAGCATTTT
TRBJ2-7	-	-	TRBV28	CASSPPGEEQYF	TGTGCCAGCAGTCCACCAGGGGAAGAACAGTACTTC
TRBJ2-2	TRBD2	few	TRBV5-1	CASRGKTSGGNTNTGELFF	TGCGCCAGCAGGGGAAAAACTAGCGGGGGAAACACGAACACCGGGGAGCTGTTTTTT
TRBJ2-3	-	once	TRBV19	CASSPQGKIDTQYF	TGTGCCAGTAGCCCCCAGGGAAAGATAGATACGCAGTATTTT
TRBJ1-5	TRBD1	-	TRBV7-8	CASSPDRVLQPQHF	TGTGCCAGCAGCCCGGACAGGGTATTACAGCCCCAGCATTTT
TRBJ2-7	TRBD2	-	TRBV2	CASSSGLAGGVEQYF	TGTGCCAGCAGTTCGGGACTAGCGGGAGGGGTCGAGCAGTACTTC
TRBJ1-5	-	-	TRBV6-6	CASSYSRVGGNQPQHF	TGTGCCAGCAGTTACTCGAGGGTTGGTGGCAATCAGCCCCAGCATTTT
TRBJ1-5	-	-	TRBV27	CASSLESTGIGNQPQHF	TGTGCCAGCAGTCTCGAATCTACAGGGATCGGCAATCAGCCCCAGCATTTT
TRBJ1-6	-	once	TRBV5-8	CASSFGRVRNNSPLHF	TGTGCCAGCAGCTTCGGCAGGGTCAGGAATAATTCACCCCTCCACTTT
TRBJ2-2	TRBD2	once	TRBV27	CASSPWLAGVPGELFF	TGTGCCAGCAGCCCCTGGCTAGCGGGAGTTCCCGGGGAGCTGTTTTTT
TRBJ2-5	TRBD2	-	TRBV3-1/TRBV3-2	CASSQVGLAGEGAQETQYF	TGTGCCAGCAGCCAAGTGGGACTAGCGGGAGAGGGGGCACAAGAGACCCAGTACTTC
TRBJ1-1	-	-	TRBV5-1	CASSPHLGQQAFF	TGCGCCAGCAGCCCACACCTCGGACAGCAAGCTTTCTTT
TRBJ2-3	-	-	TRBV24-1	CATSDFRGGPDTQYF	TGTGCCACCAGTGATTTTAGGGGAGGACCAGATACGCAGTATTTT
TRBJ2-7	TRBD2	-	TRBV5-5	CASSVTSGSNYEQYF	TGTGCCAGCAGCGTAACTAGCGGGAGTAACTACGAGCAGTACTTC
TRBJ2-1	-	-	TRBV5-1	CASSDTSRAYNEQFF	TGCGCCAGCAGCGATACTAGCAGAGCTTACAATGAGCAGTTCTTC
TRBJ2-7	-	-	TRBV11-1	CASSLLSQGIYEQYF	TGTGCCAGCAGCTTGCTGAGTCAGGGGATCTACGAGCAGTACTTC
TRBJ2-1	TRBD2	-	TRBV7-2	CASSLNAGEYNEQFF	TGTGCCAGCAGCTTAAACGCGGGGGAGTACAATGAGCAGTTCTTC
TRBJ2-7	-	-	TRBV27	CASSLRPSRGEQYF	TGTGCCAGCAGTTTGCGGCCCAGCCGGGGCGAGCAGTACTTC
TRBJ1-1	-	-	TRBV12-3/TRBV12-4	CASSPPNTEAFF	TGTGCCAGCAGCCCTCCTAACACTGAAGCTTTCTTT
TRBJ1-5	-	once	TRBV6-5	CASRIGGSGNQPQHF	TGTGCCAGCCGCATCGGGGGGTCTGGCAATCAGCCCCAGCATTTT
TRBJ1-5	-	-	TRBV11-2	CASSLEVRQPQHF	TGTGCCAGCAGCTTGGAGGTGAGGCAGCCCCAGCATTTT
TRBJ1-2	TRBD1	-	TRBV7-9	CASSLRQGYGYTF	TGTGCCAGCAGCTTAAGACAGGGGTACGGCTACACCTTC
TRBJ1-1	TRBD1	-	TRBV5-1	CASSPWDRRGAEAFF	TGCGCCAGCAGCCCGTGGGACAGAAGGGGGGCTGAAGCTTTCTTT
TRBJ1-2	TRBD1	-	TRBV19	CASNTRVTGTLGYTF	TGTGCCAGTAACACCCGGGTGACAGGGACTTTGGGCTACACCTTC
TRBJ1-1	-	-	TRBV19	CASRELNTEAFF	TGTGCCAGTAGGGAGCTGAACACTGAAGCTTTCTTT
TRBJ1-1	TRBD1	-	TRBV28	CASSFGDRNTEAFF	TGTGCCAGCAGTTTTGGGGACAGGAACACTGAAGCTTTCTTT
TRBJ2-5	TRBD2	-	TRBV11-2	CASTPGTRVETQYF	TGTGCCAGCACCCCCGGGACTAGGGTAGAGACCCAGTACTTC